This TCR beta chain was retrieved from a study of cytomegalovirus exposure and HLA in healthy donors. The CDR3 is 15 residues long. Trimming pared 0 bases from V and 0 bases from J, leaving 7 bases between. The germline V gene encodes CDR1 SGHNT and CDR2 YYREEE (reference sequence). Comment on this clone: Its antigen is unknown. This same CDR3 is encoded by further DNA sequences in the sample.

Vbeta (60) and Jbeta (13) primers were used in the PCR. Assay: immunoSEQ multiplex PCR; the TCRdb copy retains only in-frame clones and omits some. The sample holds about 130,000 clones, about four fifths seen once. The study, taken as a whole, reports: Because they were indistinguishable, some V segments, including TRBV6-2 and TRBV6-3, were excluded. Several top significant clusters appeared, in a later analysis, to be linked to common viral pathogens. In most subjects, TCR beta sequences reportedly gave accurate predictions of HLA-A and HLA-B alleles.

The V call is TRBV5-4, the J call TRBJ1-5; the D is unclear. Material: PBMCs. This receptor was taken from a man aged 25-40 years in good health and CMV-seronegative. The chain's CDR3 is CASSLGPNSNQPQHF. CDR3 DNA: TGTGCCAGCAGCTTGGGTCCCAATAGCAATCAGCCCCAGCATTTT.